This TCR beta chain was recovered during a study of T cell changes during pregnancy in multiple sclerosis. Data came from immunoSEQ multiplex PCR; TCRdb stores just in-frame clones and leaves some out. The sample yields about 23,000 clones, 70% to 90% seen once. The CDR3 contains 14 residues. Trimming removed 1 base at V and 10 bases at J, with 16 bases between. The germline gives CDR1 LGHNA, CDR2 YSLEER. The input for sequencing was CD8+ T cells from peripheral blood mononuclear cells, taken before pregnancy. The V call is TRBV4-3, the J call TRBJ1-2; weak D call: TRBD1 (6 bases). The receptor comes from a female donor with multiple sclerosis, enrolled in a pregnancy study. CDR3 loop: CASSQALTGIDYTF. The DNA of the CDR3 is TGCGCCAGCAGCCAAGCCTTAACAGGGATTGACTACACCTTC.